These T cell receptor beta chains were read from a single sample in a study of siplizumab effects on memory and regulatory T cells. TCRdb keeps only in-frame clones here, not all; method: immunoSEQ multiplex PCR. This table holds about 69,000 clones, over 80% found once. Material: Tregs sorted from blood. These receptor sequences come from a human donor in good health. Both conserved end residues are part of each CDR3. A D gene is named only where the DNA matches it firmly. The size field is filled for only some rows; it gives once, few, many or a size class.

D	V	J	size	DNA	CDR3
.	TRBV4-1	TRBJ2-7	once	TGCGCCAGCAGCCACTCTGGAAATTCGTACTACGAGCAGTACTTC	CASSHSGNSYYEQYF
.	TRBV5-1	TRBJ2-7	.	TGCGCCAGCAGCTTGGTGCCCTACGAGCAGTACTTC	CASSLVPYEQYF
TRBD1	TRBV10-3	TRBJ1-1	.	TGTGCCATCAGTGAGTCGGGACAGGCTGAAGCTTTCTTT	CAISESGQAEAFF
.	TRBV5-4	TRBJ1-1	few	TGTGCCAGCAGCGCAGTGGCGGACACTGAAGCTTTCTTT	CASSAVADTEAFF
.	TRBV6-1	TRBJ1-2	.	TGTGCCAGCAGTGATCGCCACGACCGGGGCGGGGGCTATGGCTACACCTTC	CASSDRHDRGGGYGYTF
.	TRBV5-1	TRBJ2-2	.	TGCGCCAGCAGCAAGCTAGCCACGCCGAACACCGGGGAGCTGTTTTTT	CASSKLATPNTGELFF
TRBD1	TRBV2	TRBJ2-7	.	TGTGCCAGCACCCGGGACAGGGGATACGAGCAGTACTTC	CASTRDRGYEQYF
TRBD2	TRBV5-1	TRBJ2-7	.	TGCGCCAGCAGCTTGACTAGCGGGAGGTACGAGCAGTACTTC	CASSLTSGRYEQYF
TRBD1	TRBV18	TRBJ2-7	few	TGTGCCAGCTCACCAAGGACAGGGTACGAGCAGTACTTC	CASSPRTGYEQYF
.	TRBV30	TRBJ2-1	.	TGTGCCTGGAGTGTCGGGAACTACAATGAGCAGTTCTTC	CAWSVGNYNEQFF
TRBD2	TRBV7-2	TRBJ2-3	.	TGTGCCAGCAGTTTGAGCCTAGCGGGAGTTTTCGGTACGCAGTATTTT	CASSLSLAGVFGTQYF
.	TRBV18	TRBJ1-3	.	TGTGCCAGCTCGCCAAACCGGATTGTCTCTGGAAACACCATATATTTT	CASSPNRIVSGNTIYF
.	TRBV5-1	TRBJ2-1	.	TGCGCCAGCAGCTTGGGGGAAGGGTGGAATGAGCAGTTCTTC	CASSLGEGWNEQFF
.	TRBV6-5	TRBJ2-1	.	TGTGCCAGCAGTTACTTTGGAGGAGAGCAGTTCTTC	CASSYFGGEQFF
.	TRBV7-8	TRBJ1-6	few	TGTGCCAGCAGCTTAGTCTTGGGTTCACCCCTCCACTTT	CASSLVLGSPLHF
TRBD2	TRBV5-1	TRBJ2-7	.	TGCGCCAGCAGCTATGCGGCTAGCGGGAGGGCGGTCTCGGAGCAGTACTTC	CASSYAASGRAVSEQYF
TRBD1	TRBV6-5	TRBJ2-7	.	TGTGCCAGCAGTTGGGACAGCTCCTACGAGCAGTACTTC	CASSWDSSYEQYF
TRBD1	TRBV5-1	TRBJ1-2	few	TGCGCCAGCAGCATTACAGGGGGCGGGCACTATGGCTACACCTTC	CASSITGGGHYGYTF
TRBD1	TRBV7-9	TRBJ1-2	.	TGTGCCAGCAGCTTAGTCACCGGGACAGGCTATGGCTACACCTTC	CASSLVTGTGYGYTF
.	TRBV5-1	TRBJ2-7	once	TGCGCCAGCAGCTTGCGAGGACGGGGAATGGACGAGCAGTACTTC	CASSLRGRGMDEQYF
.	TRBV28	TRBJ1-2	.	TGTGCCAGCGTAGACGGTCTCTATGGCTACACCTTC	CASVDGLYGYTF
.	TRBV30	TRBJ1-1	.	TGTGCCTGGAGTCCTCGGACAATCCGCCCCCCTGAAGCTTTCTTT	CAWSPRTIRPPEAFF
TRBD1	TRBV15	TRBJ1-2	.	TGTGCCACCAGCAGGGGGACAGGGGGAGGCGGCTACACCTTC	CATSRGTGGGGYTF
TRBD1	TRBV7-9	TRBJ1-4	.	TGTGCCAGCAGCCCGGGACAGGGTAATGAAAAACTGTTTTTT	CASSPGQGNEKLFF
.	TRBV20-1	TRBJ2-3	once	TGCAGTGCTAGGAGGGATACGCAGTATTTT	CSARRDTQYF
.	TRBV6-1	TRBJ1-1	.	TGTGCCAGCCCCCGGGACACGGGACTTAAAGCTTTCTTT	CASPRDTGLKAFF
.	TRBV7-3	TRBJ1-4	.	TGTGCCAGCAGCTTAGACCCCGGAGAAAAACTGTTTTTT	CASSLDPGEKLFF
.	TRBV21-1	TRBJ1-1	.	TGTGCCAGCAGCAATGGGCCCCGGCCTCTCGAAGCTTTCTTT	CASSNGPRPLEAFF
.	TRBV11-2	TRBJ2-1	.	TGTGCCAGCAGCCTGGGTCCCAGCTCCTACAATGAGCAGTTCTTC	CASSLGPSSYNEQFF
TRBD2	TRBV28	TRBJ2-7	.	TGTGCCACCCACCCCCCGGCTAGCGGAACCTACGAGCAGTACTTC	CATHPPASGTYEQYF
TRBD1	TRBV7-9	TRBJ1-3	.	TGTGCCAGCAGCCAGGGGGCTGGAAACACCATATATTTT	CASSQGAGNTIYF
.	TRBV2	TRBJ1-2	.	TGTGCCAGCAGTGTGGACAGAAACTATGGCTACACCTTC	CASSVDRNYGYTF
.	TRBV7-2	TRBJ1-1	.	TGTGCCAGCAGCTTAGCAGTAGAAGCTTTCTTT	CASSLAVEAFF
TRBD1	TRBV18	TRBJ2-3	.	TGTGCCAGCTCACGACGGACAGGGACGGGCACAGATACGCAGTATTTT	CASSRRTGTGTDTQYF
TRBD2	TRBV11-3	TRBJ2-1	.	TGTGCCAGCAGCTTCCACGGGTCTGTAGCGGGGAGCTACAATGAGCAGTTCTTC	CASSFHGSVAGSYNEQFF
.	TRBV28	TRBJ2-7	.	TGTGCCAGCAGTCCTTCCCAGCGGAGTTCGTCGCAGTACTTC	CASSPSQRSSSQYF
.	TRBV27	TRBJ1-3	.	TGTGCCAGCAGTCCTTCTTCGGGGCACACCATATATTTT	CASSPSSGHTIYF
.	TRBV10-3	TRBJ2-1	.	TGTGCCATCAGGTCTATAGGGGAGATCAATGAGCAGTTCTTC	CAIRSIGEINEQFF
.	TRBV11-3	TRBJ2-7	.	TGTGCCAGCAGCACCCGACAAGCCCCCCCCTACGAGCAGTACTTC	CASSTRQAPPYEQYF
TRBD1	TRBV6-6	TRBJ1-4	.	TGTGCCAGCAGTTCCTTCTTCGACAGGGAACTGTTTTTT	CASSSFFDRELFF
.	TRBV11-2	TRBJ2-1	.	TGTGCCAGCAGCCGCATTAGCGGATCCTACAATGAGCAGTTCTTC	CASSRISGSYNEQFF
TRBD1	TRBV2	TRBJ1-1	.	TGTGCCAGCAGTGATGGTGGGACAGTCGGCACTGAAGCTTTCTTT	CASSDGGTVGTEAFF
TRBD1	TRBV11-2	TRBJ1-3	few	TGTGCCAGCAGCTTAGCTGGGACAGGGAGGATTGGAAACACCATATATTTT	CASSLAGTGRIGNTIYF
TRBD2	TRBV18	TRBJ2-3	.	TGTGCCAGCTCACGAGTGAGACTAGCGGGAGGGCACACAGATACGCAGTATTTT	CASSRVRLAGGHTDTQYF
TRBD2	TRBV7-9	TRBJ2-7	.	TGTGCCAGCAGCTCACCCGGGACTAGCGGGAGGGCCAACGACGAGCAGTACTTC	CASSSPGTSGRANDEQYF
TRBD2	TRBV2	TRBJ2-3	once	TGTGCCAGCGGAATGGAGACTAGCGCAGATACGCAGTATTTT	CASGMETSADTQYF
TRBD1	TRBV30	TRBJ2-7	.	TGTGCCTGGACTCATCCCGGGACAGGGGGCCCCTACGAGCAGTACTTC	CAWTHPGTGGPYEQYF
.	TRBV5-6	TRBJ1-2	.	TGTGCCAGCAGTGCCAGCTATGGCTACACCTTC	CASSASYGYTF
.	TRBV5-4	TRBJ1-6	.	TGTGCCAGCGGGACAAGCCTTAATTCACCCCTCCACTTT	CASGTSLNSPLHF